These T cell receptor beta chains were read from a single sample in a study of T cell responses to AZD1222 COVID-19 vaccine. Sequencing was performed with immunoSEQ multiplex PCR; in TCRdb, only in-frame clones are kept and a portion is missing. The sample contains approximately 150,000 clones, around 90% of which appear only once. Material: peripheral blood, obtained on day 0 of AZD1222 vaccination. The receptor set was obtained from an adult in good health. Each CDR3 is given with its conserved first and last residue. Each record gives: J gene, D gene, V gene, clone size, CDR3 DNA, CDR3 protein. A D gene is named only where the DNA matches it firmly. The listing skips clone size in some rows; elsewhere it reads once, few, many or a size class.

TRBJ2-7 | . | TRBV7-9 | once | TGTGCCAGCAGCTCACTCCTCTACGAGCAGTACTTC | CASSSLLYEQYF
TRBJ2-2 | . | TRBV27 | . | TGTGCCAGCAGTCCGGGACCCGGGTTAACCGGGGAGCTGTTTTTT | CASSPGPGLTGELFF
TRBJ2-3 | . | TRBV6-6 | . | TGTGCCACGGGGGAGGTAGATACGCAGTATTTT | CATGEVDTQYF
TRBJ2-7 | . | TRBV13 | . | TGTGCCAGCAGCTTCAGAGGGGGACCCTACGAGCAGTACTTC | CASSFRGGPYEQYF
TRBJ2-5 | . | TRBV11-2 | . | TGTGCCAGCAGCTTAGACAATTGGGAGACCCAGTACTTC | CASSLDNWETQYF
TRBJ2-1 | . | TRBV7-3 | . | TGTGCCAGCAGCTTAATAAGAGGAGGGGAGCAGTTCTTC | CASSLIRGGEQFF
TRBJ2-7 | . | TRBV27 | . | TGTGCCAGCAGTCCACGACGGGCCCCTCTTGGCGAGGCGTACTTC | CASSPRRAPLGEAYF
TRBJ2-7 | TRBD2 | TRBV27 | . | TGTGCCAGCAGTTTTGTTGGGGACTACAGAGAGCAGTACTTC | CASSFVGDYREQYF
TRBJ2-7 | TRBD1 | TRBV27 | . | TGTGCCAGCAAACAGGGGGGCTGGTCCTACGAGCAGTACTTC | CASKQGGWSYEQYF
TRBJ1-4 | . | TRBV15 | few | TGTGCCACCAGCAGAGGGGGAGGGGGGCAGGAAAAACTGTTTTTT | CATSRGGGGQEKLFF
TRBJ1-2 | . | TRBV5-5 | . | TGTGCCAGCAGCTATGATTCAGGGGCTCTGGGCTACACCTTC | CASSYDSGALGYTF
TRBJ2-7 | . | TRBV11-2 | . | TGTGCCAGCAGCTTAGATCTGGAAGCTAGGGAGCAGTACTTC | CASSLDLEAREQYF
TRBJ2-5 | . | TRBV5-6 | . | TGTGCCAGCAGCTTTACGCCAGGGAGATTAGAGACCCAGTACTTC | CASSFTPGRLETQYF
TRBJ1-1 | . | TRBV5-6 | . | TGTGCCAGCAGCCCCGGACGATCGGGGTTGGGGAACACTGAAGCTTTCTTT | CASSPGRSGLGNTEAFF
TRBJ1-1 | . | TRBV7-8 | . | TGTGCCAGCAGCCTCGTACAGGGAGGGAACACTGAAGCTTTCTTT | CASSLVQGGNTEAFF
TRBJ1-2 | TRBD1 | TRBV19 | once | TGTGCCAGCAAGGATCATGGACAGGGGGCTTTAAACTATGGCTACACCTTC | CASKDHGQGALNYGYTF
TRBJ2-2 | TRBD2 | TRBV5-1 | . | TGCGCCAGCAGCTTACTAGCGGGAGATAAGGGGGAGCTGTTTTTT | CASSLLAGDKGELFF
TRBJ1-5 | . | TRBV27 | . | TGTGCCAGCAGTTTAAGGAGGGTTTCAGGCAATCAGCCCCAGCATTTT | CASSLRRVSGNQPQHF
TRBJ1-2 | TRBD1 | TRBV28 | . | TGTGCCAGCAGCTATCCTCCGGCTGGACAGGGCTCTGGCTACACCTTC | CASSYPPAGQGSGYTF
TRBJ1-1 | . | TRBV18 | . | TGTGCCAGCTCACCTGTAAGCGAGACCACGGCCGAAGCTTTCTTT | CASSPVSETTAEAFF
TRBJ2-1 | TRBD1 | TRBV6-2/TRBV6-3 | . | TGTGCCAGCAGTTACACAGGGGCCGCAAACAATGAGCAGTTCTTC | CASSYTGAANNEQFF
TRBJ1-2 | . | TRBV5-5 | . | TGTGCCAGCAGCCAGGATTCACTGGAGGGCTACACCTTC | CASSQDSLEGYTF
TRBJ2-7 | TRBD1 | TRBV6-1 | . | TGTGCCAGCAGTGATCCGGACAGGGCAAGCTACGAGCAGTACTTC | CASSDPDRASYEQYF
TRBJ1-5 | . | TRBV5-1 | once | TGCGCCAGCAGCTTGGGCACTCAGAGCAATCAGCCCCAGCATTTT | CASSLGTQSNQPQHF
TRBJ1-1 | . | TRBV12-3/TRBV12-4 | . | TGTGCCAGCAGTGCCGGGACAGAAGCTTTCTTT | CASSAGTEAFF
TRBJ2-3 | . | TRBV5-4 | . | TGTGCCAGCAGCCCTAGACAGTGGGGCACAGATACGCAGTATTTT | CASSPRQWGTDTQYF
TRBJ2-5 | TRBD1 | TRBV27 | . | TGTGCCAGCAGTTTATCGGACAGGGGGATGGAGACCCAGTACTTC | CASSLSDRGMETQYF
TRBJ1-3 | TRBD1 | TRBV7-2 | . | TGTGCCAGCAGCGCCCCAGGGGGCGTGGACACCATATATTTT | CASSAPGGVDTIYF
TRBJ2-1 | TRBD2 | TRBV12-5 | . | TGTGCTAGTGGTTTGGGCACGGGGGGTGAGCAGTTCTTC | CASGLGTGGEQFF
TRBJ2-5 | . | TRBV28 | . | TGTGCCAGCAGTTCCATTTATAGGTACCAAGAGACCCAGTACTTC | CASSSIYRYQETQYF
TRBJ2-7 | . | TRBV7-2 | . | TGTGCCAGCAGCTTATATGGGCGGGTCCTCTCCTACGAGCAGTACTTC | CASSLYGRVLSYEQYF
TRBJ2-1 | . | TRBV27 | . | TGTGCCAGCAGCTCCCCCGGTGAGCAGTTCTTC | CASSSPGEQFF
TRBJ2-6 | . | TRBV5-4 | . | TGTGCCAGCACCCCTGGGCGTAGTGGGGCCAACGTCCTGACTTTC | CASTPGRSGANVLTF
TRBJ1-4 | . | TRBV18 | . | TGTGCCAGCTCACCACGGCTGACAACTAATGAAAAACTGTTTTTT | CASSPRLTTNEKLFF
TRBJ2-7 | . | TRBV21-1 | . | TGTGCCAGATTACTAGCGAAAAAGTCCCAGTACTTC | CARLLAKKSQYF
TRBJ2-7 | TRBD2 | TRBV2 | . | TGTGCCAGCAAAATCGGGAGGTCGTACGAGCAGTACTTC | CASKIGRSYEQYF
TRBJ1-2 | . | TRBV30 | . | TGTGCCTGGAGTGTATCAGTTTATGGCTACACCTTC | CAWSVSVYGYTF
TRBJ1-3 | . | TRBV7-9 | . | TGTGCCAGCAGCTGGTGGGCCGCTGGAAACACCATATATTTT | CASSWWAAGNTIYF